The next 24 T cell receptor beta chains were all read from a single sample in a study of blood T cell repertoires in COVID-19. Repertoires were generated with immunoSEQ multiplex PCR, while TCRdb's copy carries only in-frame clones and drops some. The top ten clones hold about 1.8% of a sample with tens of thousands of clones, 80% to 85% of them seen once. The sequenced sample was peripheral blood. These receptors were collected from a woman aged 55-70 years with acute or convalescent COVID-19.

J is TRBJ1-3 and V is TRBV5-1, with a possible D match to TRBD1 (6 bases). CDR3 length: 13 amino acids. Germline CDR1 is SGHRS and CDR2 is YFSETQ. Trimming cost V 7 bases and J 0 bases, with 8 bases left between them. As DNA, the CDR3 is TGCGCCAGCTCGGACAGCTCTGGAAACACCATATATTTT. This encodes CASSDSSGNTIYF.

The chain couples TRBV11-2 to TRBJ2-3; D is undetermined. Germline CDR1 SGHAT, CDR2 FQNNGV. The CDR3 extends over 14 amino acids. V was cut by 1 base and J by 4 bases, with 9 bases left in between. The DNA of the CDR3 is TGTGCCAGCAGCTTAGGGCCCCTCTCAGATACGCAGTATTTT. Translation: CASSLGPLSDTQYF.

The chain joins TRBV29-1 to TRBJ1-5; a possible D gene is TRBD1 (5 bases). The V end lost 4 bases, the J end lost 0 bases, and 10 bases lay between the germline ends. CDR1 and CDR2 from the germline V gene are SQVTM and ANQGSEA. The CDR3 extends over 14 amino acids. CDR3 residues: CSVAGDSSNQPQHF. CDR3 bases: TGCAGCGTTGCCGGAGACAGTAGCAATCAGCCCCAGCATTTT.

V and J are TRBV3-1 (or the pseudogene TRBV3-2) and TRBJ2-7; tentatively, D is TRBD2 (6 bases). In germline, CDR1 is LGHDT, CDR2 YNNKEL (reference sequence). The CDR3 runs to 16 residues. Trimming took off 0 bases at V and 7 bases at J, with 19 bases between the two ends. CDR3: CASSQDGTSRTREQYF. DNA of the CDR3: TGTGCCAGCAGCCAAGATGGAACTAGCAGGACCAGGGAGCAGTACTTC.

The chain recombines TRBV30 with TRBJ2-2, with 12 bases aligning to TRBD2. The trim removed 6 bases at V and 5 bases at J, leaving 7 bases unmatched. This CDR3 has 15 amino acids. CDR1 and CDR2 (germline): GTSNPN, SVGIG (reference sequence). Here the CDR3 DNA reads TGTGCCTGCGTCACAGGACTAGCGGGAACCGGGGAGCTGTTTTTT. Its protein product is CACVTGLAGTGELFF.

The chain couples TRBV4-1 to TRBJ1-1; 9 nucleotides line up with TRBD1. CDR3 size: 17 residues. The V and J ends lost 2 bases and 5 bases, in that order; junction bases with no gene match: 12. Germline CDR1 and CDR2: MGHRA and YSYEKL. The CDR3 DNA reads TGCGCCAGCAGCCAAACTAGACAGGGGGTGGTTTTTACTGAAGCTTTCTTT. Translation: CASSQTRQGVVFTEAFF.

The J gene is TRBJ1-1, the V gene TRBV3-1 (or the pseudogene TRBV3-2); D gene unclear. Germline CDR1 is LGHDT and CDR2 is YNNKEL (reference sequence). Trimming removed 4 bases from V and 1 base from J, with 13 bases in between. The CDR3 is made up of 15 amino acids. CDR3 protein: CASSPGLRGNTEAFF. The CDR3 DNA is TGTGCCAGCAGCCCCGGGCTCCGGGGGAACACTGAAGCTTTCTTT.

This clone was recorded only once. The rearrangement uses TRBV28 and TRBJ1-5; a weak D match, TRBD1 (6 bases). The CDR3 runs 15 residues. Trimming left V 2 bases short and J 2 bases short, with 10 bases between. From germline, CDR1 is MDHEN and CDR2 SYDVKM. CDR3: CASSLQGHGNQPQHF. In DNA, the CDR3 is TGTGCCAGCAGTTTACAGGGGCACGGCAATCAGCCCCAGCATTTT.

This chain links TRBV2 with TRBJ1-3, with a possible D match to TRBD1 (5 bases). This CDR3 is built from 17 residues. V gave up 6 bases and J gave up 0 bases, with 18 bases separating them. In germline, CDR1 is SNHLY, CDR2 FYNNEI. DNA for the CDR3: TGTGCCAGCAGGAAACAGGCCTATGACATCTCTGGAAACACCATATATTTT. It is translated as CASRKQAYDISGNTIYF.

This chain's CDR3 is CASSLSGVGNTIYF. The DNA of the CDR3 is TGTGCCAGCAGCTTATCAGGGGTTGGAAACACCATATATTTT. The J gene is TRBJ1-3, the V gene TRBV7-3, with a possible D match to TRBD1 (6 bases). Trimming removed 2 bases at V and 3 bases at J, with 8 bases between. The CDR3 runs 14 residues. Germline V gene data show CDR1 as SGHTA and CDR2 as FQGTGA. Looking up the rest from reference TRBV7-3 and TRBJ1-3 gives the full variable domain: GAGVSQTPSNKVTEKGKYVELRCDPISGHTALYWYRQSLGQGPEFLIYFQGTGAADDSGLPNDRFFAVRPEGSVSTLKIQRTERGDSAVYLCASSLSGVGNTIYFGEGSWLTVV.

The chain combines TRBV5-1 with TRBJ2-7; D is perhaps TRBD1 (5 bases). This CDR3 contains 14 residues. The germline V and J ends were trimmed by 0 bases and 1 base, with 8 bases remaining between them. Germline V gene data show CDR1 as SGHRS and CDR2 as YFSETQ. CDR3 protein: CASSLDRRSYEQYF. The CDR3 DNA sequence: TGCGCCAGCAGCTTGGACAGGAGATCCTACGAGCAGTACTTC. Full variable domain (missing parts from reference TRBV5-1 and TRBJ2-7): KAGVTQTPRYLIKTRGQQVTLSCSPISGHRSVSWYQQTPGQGLQFLFEYFSETQRNKGNFPGRFSGRQFSNSRSEMNVSTLELGDSALYLCASSLDRRSYEQYFGPGTRLTVT.

The chain has TRBV4-1 and TRBJ2-7, with TRBD1 matching over 9 bases. From germline, CDR1 is MGHRA and CDR2 YSYEKL. The CDR3 extends over 14 amino acids. Trimming at V came to 4 bases and at J to 1 base, leaving 2 bases not matched to a gene. CDR3 region: CASSPGQGSYEQYF. Here the CDR3 DNA reads TGCGCCAGCAGCCCGGGACAGGGATCCTACGAGCAGTACTTC.

The count of this clone is one. The gene calls are TRBV6-4 and TRBJ1-2; a weak D match, TRBD1 (5 bases). V lost 4 bases, J lost 8 bases, and 14 bases lay in between. The V gene's germline CDR1 is MRHNA and CDR2 SNTAGT. The CDR3 runs 13 residues. This chain's CDR3 is CASSAGGLGGYTF. CDR3 bases: TGTGCCAGCAGTGCGGGGGGTCTCGGCGGCTACACCTTC.

The J gene is TRBJ1-1, the V gene TRBV19, with TRBD1 as a possible D gene (6 bases). The CDR3 sequence is 13 residues long. V lost 3 bases and J lost 3, with 8 bases in between. Germline V gene sequence: CDR1 LNHDA, CDR2 SQIVND (reference sequence). The CDR3 region is CASSMKGDTEAFF. The CDR3 DNA follows: TGTGCCAGTAGTATGAAGGGGGACACTGAAGCTTTCTTT.

The chain uses TRBV27 and TRBJ2-1; TRBD2 matches at 9 bases. Germline trimming cut 1 base from V and 10 bases from J; bases unmatched to any gene: 8. CDR3 size: 15 residues. CDR1 and CDR2 from the germline V gene are MNHEY and SMNVEV (reference sequence). CDR3: CASSLYSGRSNEQFF. In DNA, the CDR3 is TGTGCCAGCAGTTTATATAGCGGGAGATCAAACGAGCAGTTCTTC.

V gene TRBV4-1 combines with J gene TRBJ1-4, with 7 bases that match TRBD1. CDR1 and CDR2 (germline): MGHRA, YSYEKL. The V and J ends lost 8 bases and 8 bases, in that order; junction bases with no gene match: 8. The CDR3 loop spans 13 amino acids. Here the CDR3 DNA reads TGCGCCAGCGCGACAGGGATGGGAGAAAAACTGTTTTTT. Translating it yields CASATGMGEKLFF.

This clone was recorded only once. The J gene is TRBJ2-1, the V gene TRBV18, with 8 nucleotides matching TRBD2. V dropped 6 bases and J dropped 0; count of bases not matched to a gene: 10. This CDR3 comprises 17 residues. Germline-derived CDR1 and CDR2 are KGHSH and LQKENI. The CDR3 DNA is TGTGCCAGCTCTTCCTCGGGCGGGGGGAGCTCCTACAATGAGCAGTTCTTC. Translating gives CASSSSGGGSSYNEQFF.

The chain recombines TRBV2 with TRBJ1-1; 7 bases align to TRBD1. The CDR3 runs to 14 residues. The J segment lost 1 base and the V segment lost 6 bases, leaving 5 bases of the junction unmatched. Germline V CDR1 and CDR2: SNHLY, FYNNEI. The CDR3 loop reads CASSIGDRNTEAFF. The CDR3 bases are TGTGCCAGCAGCATAGGGGACAGGAACACTGAAGCTTTCTTT.

This rearrangement joins TRBV7-3 to TRBJ2-5; weak D call: TRBD2 (6 bases). CDR3 size: 13 residues. Trimming removed 2 bases from V and 5 bases from J, with 9 bases in between. Germline V gene data show CDR1 as SGHTA and CDR2 as FQGTGA. The DNA for the CDR3 is TGTGCCAGCAGCTTAGGGCTAGCGGAGACCCAGTACTTC. This encodes CASSLGLAETQYF.

V usage is TRBV27 and J usage is TRBJ1-2; 10 positions match TRBD1. The CDR3 spans 14 residues. The V gene's germline CDR1 is MNHEY and CDR2 SMNVEV (reference sequence). V lost 5 bases, J lost 4 bases, and 4 bases stayed unmatched. CDR3 bases: TGTGCCAGCAGTAACGGACAGGGGGGCTATGGCTACACCTTC. It codes for CASSNGQGGYGYTF.

The rearrangement joins TRBV5-1 to TRBJ2-5, with 7 bases identical to TRBD2. This CDR3 spans 16 amino acids. V was pared by 0 bases and J by 2 bases, with 7 bases of the junction left unmatched. Germline assignment: CDR1 SGHRS and CDR2 YFSETQ. The CDR3: CASSLGPSGSQETQYF. CDR3 coding DNA: TGCGCCAGCAGCTTGGGTCCTAGCGGATCACAAGAGACCCAGTACTTC. Full variable domain (missing parts from reference TRBV5-1 and TRBJ2-5): KAGVTQTPRYLIKTRGQQVTLSCSPISGHRSVSWYQQTPGQGLQFLFEYFSETQRNKGNFPGRFSGRQFSNSRSEMNVSTLELGDSALYLCASSLGPSGSQETQYFGPGTRLLVL.

In regard to this clone: Sequence at one end of the junction differs from germline and may be a read error. The chain carries TRBV5-4 and TRBJ2-2; 11 bases align to TRBD1. The CDR3 has 14 amino acids. Germline V gene sequence: CDR1 SGHNT, CDR2 YYREEE (reference sequence). The CDR3 DNA reads TGTGCCAGCGGACAGGGGGCAAACACCGAGGAGCTGTTTTTT. It yields the protein CASGQGANTEELFF.

The table lists this clone with a count of one. The chain links TRBV6-6 to TRBJ1-1; 10 bases align to TRBD1. From germline, CDR1 is MNHNY and CDR2 SVGAGI (reference sequence). The V gene end was trimmed by 5 bases and the J gene end by 4 bases; junction bases not matched to a gene: 16. The CDR3 spans 18 residues. CDR3 sequence reads: CASSQTGQGVASGTEAFF. CDR3 bases: TGTGCCAGCAGTCAAACCGGACAGGGGGTTGCTTCGGGCACTGAAGCTTTCTTT.

Only a few counts were recorded for this clone. The chain uses TRBV10-3 and TRBJ1-1; a weak D match, TRBD1 (5 bases). V was cut by 0 bases and J by 1 base, with 6 bases left in between. CDR1 and CDR2 (germline): ENHRY, SYGVKD. The CDR3 sequence is 14 residues long. CDR3 nucleotide sequence: TGTGCCATCAGTGAGTCGGGGGGGAACACTGAAGCTTTCTTT. Amino acid sequence: CAISESGGNTEAFF.